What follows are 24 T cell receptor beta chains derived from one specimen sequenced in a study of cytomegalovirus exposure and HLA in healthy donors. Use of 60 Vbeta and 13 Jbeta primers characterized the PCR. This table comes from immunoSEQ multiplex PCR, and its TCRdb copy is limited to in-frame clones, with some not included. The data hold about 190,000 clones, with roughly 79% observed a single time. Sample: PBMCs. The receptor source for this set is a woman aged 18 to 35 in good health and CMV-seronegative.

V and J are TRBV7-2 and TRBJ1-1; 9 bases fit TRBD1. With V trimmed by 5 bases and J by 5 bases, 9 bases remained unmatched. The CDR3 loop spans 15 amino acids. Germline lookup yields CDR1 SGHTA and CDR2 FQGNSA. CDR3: CASSRSTGGETEAFF. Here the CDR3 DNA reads TGTGCCAGCAGCCGCTCGACAGGGGGAGAGACTGAAGCTTTCTTT.

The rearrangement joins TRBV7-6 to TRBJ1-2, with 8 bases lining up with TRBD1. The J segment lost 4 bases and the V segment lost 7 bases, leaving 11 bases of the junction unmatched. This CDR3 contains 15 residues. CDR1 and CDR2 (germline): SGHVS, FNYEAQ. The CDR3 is CASIGQGALAYGYTF. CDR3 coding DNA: TGTGCCAGCATAGGTCAGGGGGCTTTGGCCTATGGCTACACCTTC. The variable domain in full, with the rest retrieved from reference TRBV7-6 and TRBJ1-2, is GAGVSQSPRYKVTKRGQDVALRCDPISGHVSLYWYRQALGQGPEFLTYFNYEAQQDKSGLPNDRFSAERPEGSISTLTIQRTEQRDSAMYRCASIGQGALAYGYTFGSGTRLTVV.

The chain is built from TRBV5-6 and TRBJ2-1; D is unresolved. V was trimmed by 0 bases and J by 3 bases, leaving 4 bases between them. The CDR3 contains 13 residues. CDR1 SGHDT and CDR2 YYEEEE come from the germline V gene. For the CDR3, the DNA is TGTGCCAGCAGCTTGGGCAGCTACAATGAGCAGTTCTTC. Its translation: CASSLGSYNEQFF.

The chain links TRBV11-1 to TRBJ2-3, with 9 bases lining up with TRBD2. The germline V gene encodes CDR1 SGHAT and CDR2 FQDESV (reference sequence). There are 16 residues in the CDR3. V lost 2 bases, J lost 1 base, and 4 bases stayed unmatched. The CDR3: CASSLIPSGGTDTQYF. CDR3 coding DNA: TGTGCCAGCAGCTTAATTCCTAGCGGGGGCACAGATACGCAGTATTTT.

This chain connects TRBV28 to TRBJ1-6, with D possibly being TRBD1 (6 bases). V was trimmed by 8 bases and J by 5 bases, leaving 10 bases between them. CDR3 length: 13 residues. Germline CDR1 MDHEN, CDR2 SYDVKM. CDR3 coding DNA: TGTGCCAGCCTGACAGGCAATAATTCACCCCTCCACTTT. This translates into CASLTGNNSPLHF.

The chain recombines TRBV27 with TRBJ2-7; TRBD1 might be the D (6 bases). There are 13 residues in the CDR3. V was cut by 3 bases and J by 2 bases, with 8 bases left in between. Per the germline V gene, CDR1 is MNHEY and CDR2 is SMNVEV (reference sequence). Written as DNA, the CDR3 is TGTGCCAGCAGTTTCGGACAGACCTACGAGCAGTACTTC. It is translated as CASSFGQTYEQYF.

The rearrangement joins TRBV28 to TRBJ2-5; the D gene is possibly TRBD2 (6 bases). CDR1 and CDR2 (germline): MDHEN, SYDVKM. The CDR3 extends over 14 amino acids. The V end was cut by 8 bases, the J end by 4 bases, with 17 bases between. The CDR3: CASPKEGRGETQYF. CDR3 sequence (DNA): TGTGCCAGCCCCAAGGAGGGGCGGGGAGAGACCCAGTACTTC.

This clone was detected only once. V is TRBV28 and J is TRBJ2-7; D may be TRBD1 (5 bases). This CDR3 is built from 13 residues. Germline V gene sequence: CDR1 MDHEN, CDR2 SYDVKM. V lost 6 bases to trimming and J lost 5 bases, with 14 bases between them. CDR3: CASSLDRYDEQYF. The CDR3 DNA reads TGTGCCAGCAGCTTAGACAGATACGACGAGCAGTACTTC.

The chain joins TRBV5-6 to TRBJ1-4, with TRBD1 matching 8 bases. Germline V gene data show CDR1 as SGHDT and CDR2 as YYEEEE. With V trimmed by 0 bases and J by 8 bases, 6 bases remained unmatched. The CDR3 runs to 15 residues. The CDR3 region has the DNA TGTGCCAGCAGCTTGGCCAGGGGGCGCTCAGAAAAACTGTTTTTT. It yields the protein CASSLARGRSEKLFF.

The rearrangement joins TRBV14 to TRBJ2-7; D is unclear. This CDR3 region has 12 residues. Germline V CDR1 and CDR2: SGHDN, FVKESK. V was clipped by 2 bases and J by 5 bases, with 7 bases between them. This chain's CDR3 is CASSQNRNEQYF. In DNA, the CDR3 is TGTGCCAGCAGCCAAAATAGAAACGAGCAGTACTTC.

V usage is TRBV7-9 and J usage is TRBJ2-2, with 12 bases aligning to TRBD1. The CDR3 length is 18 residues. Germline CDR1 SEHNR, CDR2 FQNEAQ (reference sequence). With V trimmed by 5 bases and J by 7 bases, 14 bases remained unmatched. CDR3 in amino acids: CASSPPRGGTGGNGELFF. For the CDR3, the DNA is TGTGCCAGCAGCCCCCCTAGGGGGGGGACAGGGGGCAACGGGGAGCTGTTTTTT. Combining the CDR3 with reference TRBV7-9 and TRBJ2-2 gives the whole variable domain DTGVSQNPRHKITKRGQNVTFRCDPISEHNRLYWYRQTLGQGPEFLTYFQNEAQLEKSRLLSDRFSAERPKGSFSTLEIQRTEQGDSAMYLCASSPPRGGTGGNGELFFGEGSRLTVL.

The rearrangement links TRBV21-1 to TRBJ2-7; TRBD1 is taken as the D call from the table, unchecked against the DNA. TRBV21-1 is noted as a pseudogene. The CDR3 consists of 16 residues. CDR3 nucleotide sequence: TGTGCCAGCAGCAATCCCCTTGACAGGCGATTTCGGGAGCAGTACTTC. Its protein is CASSNPLDRRFREQYF.

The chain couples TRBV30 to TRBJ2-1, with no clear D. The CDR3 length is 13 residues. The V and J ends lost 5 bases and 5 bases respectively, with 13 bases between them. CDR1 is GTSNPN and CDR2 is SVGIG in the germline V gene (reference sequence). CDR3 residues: CAWDFSSNNEQFF. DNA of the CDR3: TGTGCCTGGGACTTTAGTTCAAACAATGAGCAGTTCTTC.

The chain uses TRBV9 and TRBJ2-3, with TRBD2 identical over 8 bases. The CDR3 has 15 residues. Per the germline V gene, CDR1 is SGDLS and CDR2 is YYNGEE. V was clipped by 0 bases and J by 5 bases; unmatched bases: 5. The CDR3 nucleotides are TGTGCCAGCAGCGTAGGAGCGGGAGCCGTAGATACGCAGTATTTT. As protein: CASSVGAGAVDTQYF.

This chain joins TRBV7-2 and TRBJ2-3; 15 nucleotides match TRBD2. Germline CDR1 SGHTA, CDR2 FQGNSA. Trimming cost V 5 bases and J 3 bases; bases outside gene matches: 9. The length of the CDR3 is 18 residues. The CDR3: CASSTRTSGGAGTDTQYF. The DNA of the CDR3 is TGTGCCAGCAGCACGCGGACTAGCGGGGGGGCTGGTACAGATACGCAGTATTTT.

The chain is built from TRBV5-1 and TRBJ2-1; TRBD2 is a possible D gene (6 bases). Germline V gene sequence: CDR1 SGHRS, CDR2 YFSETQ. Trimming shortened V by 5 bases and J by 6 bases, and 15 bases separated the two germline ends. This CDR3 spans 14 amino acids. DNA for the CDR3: TGCGCCAGCAGTTTTGGCGGGATGGGCAATGAGCAGTTCTTC. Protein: CASSFGGMGNEQFF.

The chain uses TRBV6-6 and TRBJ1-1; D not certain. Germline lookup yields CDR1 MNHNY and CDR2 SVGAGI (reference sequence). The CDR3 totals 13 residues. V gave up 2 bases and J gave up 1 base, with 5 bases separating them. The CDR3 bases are TGTGCCAGCAGTTACAACAGGAACACTGAAGCTTTCTTT. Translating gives CASSYNRNTEAFF.

Here the CDR3 reads CASSTEKQGADEKLFF. CDR3 DNA sequence: TGTGCCAGCAGCACCGAAAAACAGGGGGCGGATGAAAAACTGTTTTTT. This sequence joins TRBV7-9 and TRBJ1-4; 9 bases map to TRBD1. V lost 5 bases and J lost 6; bases outside the gene matches: 10. Germline values: CDR1 SEHNR, CDR2 FQNEAQ (reference sequence). This CDR3 has 16 amino acids. Combining the CDR3 with reference TRBV7-9 and TRBJ1-4 gives the whole variable domain DTGVSQNPRHKITKRGQNVTFRCDPISEHNRLYWYRQTLGQGPEFLTYFQNEAQLEKSRLLSDRFSAERPKGSFSTLEIQRTEQGDSAMYLCASSTEKQGADEKLFFGSGTQLSVL.

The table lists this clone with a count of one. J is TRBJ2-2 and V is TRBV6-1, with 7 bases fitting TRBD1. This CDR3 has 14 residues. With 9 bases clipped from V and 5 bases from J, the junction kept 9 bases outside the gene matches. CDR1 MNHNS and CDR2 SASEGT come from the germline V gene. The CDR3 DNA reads TGTGCCAGTTTCCAAAACAGGGGTACCGGGGAGCTGTTTTTT. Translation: CASFQNRGTGELFF.

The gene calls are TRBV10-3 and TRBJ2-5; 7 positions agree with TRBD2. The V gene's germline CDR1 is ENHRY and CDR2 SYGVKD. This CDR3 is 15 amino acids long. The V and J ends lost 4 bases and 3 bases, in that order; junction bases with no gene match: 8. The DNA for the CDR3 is TGTGCCATCAGTGGGGTCGCTAGCGGCGAAGAGACCCAGTACTTC. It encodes CAISGVASGEETQYF.

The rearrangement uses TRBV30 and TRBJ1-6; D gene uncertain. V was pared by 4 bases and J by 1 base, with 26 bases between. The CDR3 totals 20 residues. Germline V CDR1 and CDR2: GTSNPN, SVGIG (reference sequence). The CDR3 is CAWTLRLGSPQFSYNSPLHF. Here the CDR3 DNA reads TGTGCCTGGACCCTACGCCTCGGTTCCCCCCAATTTTCCTATAATTCACCCCTCCACTTT.

The CDR3 coding sequence is TGTGCCAGCAGCGGCCCCCCGGACAGGGGATATAATTCACCCCTCCACTTT. This translates into CASSGPPDRGYNSPLHF. The chain carries TRBV7-2 and TRBJ1-6; 9 bases match TRBD1. V trimming: 5 bases; J trimming: 4 bases; junction bases outside the gene matches: 9. This CDR3 contains 17 residues. CDR1 is SGHTA, CDR2 FQGNSA, per germline.

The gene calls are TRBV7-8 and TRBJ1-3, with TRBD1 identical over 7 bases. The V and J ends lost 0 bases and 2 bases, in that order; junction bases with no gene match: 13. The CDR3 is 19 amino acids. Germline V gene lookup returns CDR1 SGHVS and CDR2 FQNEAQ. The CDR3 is CASSLANLHAGTAGNTIYF. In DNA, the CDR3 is TGTGCCAGCAGCTTAGCTAACCTTCACGCCGGGACAGCTGGAAACACCATATATTTT.

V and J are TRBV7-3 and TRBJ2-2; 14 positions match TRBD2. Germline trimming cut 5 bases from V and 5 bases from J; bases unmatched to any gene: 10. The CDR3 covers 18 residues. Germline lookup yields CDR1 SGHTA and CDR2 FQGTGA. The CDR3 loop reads CASSPRLRTSGGTGELFF. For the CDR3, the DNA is TGTGCCAGCAGCCCCCGGTTGAGGACTAGCGGGGGGACCGGGGAGCTGTTTTTT.